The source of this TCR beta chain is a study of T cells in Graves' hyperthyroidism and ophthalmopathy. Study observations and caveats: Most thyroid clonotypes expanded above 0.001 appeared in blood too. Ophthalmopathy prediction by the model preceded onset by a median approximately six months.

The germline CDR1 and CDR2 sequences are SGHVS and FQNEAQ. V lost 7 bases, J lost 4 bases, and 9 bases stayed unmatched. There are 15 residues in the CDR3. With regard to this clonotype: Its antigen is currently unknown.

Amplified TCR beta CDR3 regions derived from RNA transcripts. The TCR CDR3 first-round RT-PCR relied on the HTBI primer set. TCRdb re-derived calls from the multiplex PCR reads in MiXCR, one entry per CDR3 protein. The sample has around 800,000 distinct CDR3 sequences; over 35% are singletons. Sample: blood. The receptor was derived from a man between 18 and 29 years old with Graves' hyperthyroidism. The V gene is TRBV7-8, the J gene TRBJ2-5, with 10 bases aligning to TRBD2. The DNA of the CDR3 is TGTGCCAGCATACCCCCCAGCGGGAGGGGAGAGACCCAGTACTTC. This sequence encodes CASIPPSGRGETQYF.